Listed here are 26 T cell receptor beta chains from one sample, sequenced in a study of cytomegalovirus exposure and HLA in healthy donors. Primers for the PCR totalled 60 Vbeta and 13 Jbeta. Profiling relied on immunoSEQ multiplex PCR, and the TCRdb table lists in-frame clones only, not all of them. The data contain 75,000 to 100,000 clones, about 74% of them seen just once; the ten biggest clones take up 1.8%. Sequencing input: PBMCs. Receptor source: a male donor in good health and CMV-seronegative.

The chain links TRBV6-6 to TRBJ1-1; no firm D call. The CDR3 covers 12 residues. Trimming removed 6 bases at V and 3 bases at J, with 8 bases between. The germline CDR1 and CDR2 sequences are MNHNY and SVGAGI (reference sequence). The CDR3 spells CASSRRDTEAFF. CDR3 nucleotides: TGTGCCAGCAGCCGACGGGACACTGAAGCTTTCTTT.

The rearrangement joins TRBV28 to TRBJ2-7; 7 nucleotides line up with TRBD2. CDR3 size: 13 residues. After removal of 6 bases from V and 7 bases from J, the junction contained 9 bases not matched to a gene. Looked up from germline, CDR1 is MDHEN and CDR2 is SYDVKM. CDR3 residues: CASSPSGGREQYF. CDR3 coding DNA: TGTGCCAGCAGCCCCTCGGGGGGTCGAGAGCAGTACTTC.

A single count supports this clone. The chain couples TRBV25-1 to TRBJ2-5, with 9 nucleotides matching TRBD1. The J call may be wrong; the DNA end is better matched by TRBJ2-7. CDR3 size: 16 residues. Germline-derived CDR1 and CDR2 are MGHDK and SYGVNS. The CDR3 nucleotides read TGTGCCACCGCACGGACGCCGGGACAGGGATCCTACGAGCAGTACTTC. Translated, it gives CATARTPGQGSYEQYF.

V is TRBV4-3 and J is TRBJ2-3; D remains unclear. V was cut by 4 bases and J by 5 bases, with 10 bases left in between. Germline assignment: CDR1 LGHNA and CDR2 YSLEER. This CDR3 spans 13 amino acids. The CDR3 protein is CASSPELRDTQYF. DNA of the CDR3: TGCGCCAGCAGCCCCGAATTGAGAGATACGCAGTATTTT.

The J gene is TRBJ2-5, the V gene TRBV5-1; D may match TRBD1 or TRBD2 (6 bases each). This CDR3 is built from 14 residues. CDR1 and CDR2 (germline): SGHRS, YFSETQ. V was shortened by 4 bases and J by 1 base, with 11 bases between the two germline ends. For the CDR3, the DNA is TGCGCCAGCAGCCTGGGGGGCAGCCAAGAGACCCAGTACTTC. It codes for CASSLGGSQETQYF.

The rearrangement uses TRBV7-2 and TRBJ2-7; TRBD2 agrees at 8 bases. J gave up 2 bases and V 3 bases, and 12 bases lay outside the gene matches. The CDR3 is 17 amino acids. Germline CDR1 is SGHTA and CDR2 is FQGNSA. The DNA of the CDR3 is TGTGCCAGCAGCTTCGGAAAAGCCGGGACTAGAACCTACGAGCAGTACTTC. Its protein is CASSFGKAGTRTYEQYF.

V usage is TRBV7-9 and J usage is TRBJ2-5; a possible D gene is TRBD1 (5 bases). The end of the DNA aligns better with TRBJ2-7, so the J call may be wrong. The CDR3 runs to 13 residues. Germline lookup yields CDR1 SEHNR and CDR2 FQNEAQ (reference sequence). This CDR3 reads CASSTDSSYEQYF. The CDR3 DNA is TGTGCCAGCAGTACTGACAGCTCCTACGAGCAGTACTTC.

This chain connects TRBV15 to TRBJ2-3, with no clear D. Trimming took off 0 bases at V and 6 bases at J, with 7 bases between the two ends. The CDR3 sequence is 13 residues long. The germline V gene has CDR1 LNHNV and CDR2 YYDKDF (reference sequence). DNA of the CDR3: TGTGCCACCAGCAGAGATATCGGGGATACGCAGTATTTT. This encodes CATSRDIGDTQYF.

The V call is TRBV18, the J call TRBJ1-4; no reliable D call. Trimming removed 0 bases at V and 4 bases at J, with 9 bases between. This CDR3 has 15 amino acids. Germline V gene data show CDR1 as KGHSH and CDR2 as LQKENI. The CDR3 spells CASSPPNSFNEKLFF. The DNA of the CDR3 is TGTGCCAGCTCACCACCGAACAGTTTTAATGAAAAACTGTTTTTT.

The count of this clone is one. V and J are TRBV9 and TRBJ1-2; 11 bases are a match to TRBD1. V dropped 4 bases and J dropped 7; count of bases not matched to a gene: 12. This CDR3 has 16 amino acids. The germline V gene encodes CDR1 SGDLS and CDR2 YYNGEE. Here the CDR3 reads CASSSRPDRGLIGYTF. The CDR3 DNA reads TGTGCCAGCAGCTCCCGCCCGGACAGGGGGCTGATTGGCTACACCTTC.

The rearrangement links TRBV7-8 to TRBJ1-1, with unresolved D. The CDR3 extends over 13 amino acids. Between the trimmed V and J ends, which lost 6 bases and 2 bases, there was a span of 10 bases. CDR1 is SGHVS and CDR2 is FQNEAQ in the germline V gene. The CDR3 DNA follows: TGTGCCAGCAGTCCGATAGCTAACACTGAAGCTTTCTTT. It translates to CASSPIANTEAFF.

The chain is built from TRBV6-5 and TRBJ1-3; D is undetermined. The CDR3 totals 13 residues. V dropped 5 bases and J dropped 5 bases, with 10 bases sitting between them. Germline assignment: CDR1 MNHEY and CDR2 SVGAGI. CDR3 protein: CASSARQRNTIYF. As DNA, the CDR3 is TGTGCCAGCAGTGCGAGACAACGAAACACCATATATTTT.

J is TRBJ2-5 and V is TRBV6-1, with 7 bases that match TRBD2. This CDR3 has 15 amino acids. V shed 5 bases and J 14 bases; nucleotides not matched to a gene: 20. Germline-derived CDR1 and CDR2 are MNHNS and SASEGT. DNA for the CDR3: TGTGCCAGCAGTCCCTCGGCGGGGGTGTCGCGGGAGTATTACTTC. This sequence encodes CASSPSAGVSREYYF.

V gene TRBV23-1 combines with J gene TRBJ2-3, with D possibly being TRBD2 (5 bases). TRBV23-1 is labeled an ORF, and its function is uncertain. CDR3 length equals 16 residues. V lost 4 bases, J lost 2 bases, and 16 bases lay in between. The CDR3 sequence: CASSRKTDCITDTQYF. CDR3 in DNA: TGCGCCAGCAGTCGCAAAACGGACTGCATCACAGATACGCAGTATTTT.

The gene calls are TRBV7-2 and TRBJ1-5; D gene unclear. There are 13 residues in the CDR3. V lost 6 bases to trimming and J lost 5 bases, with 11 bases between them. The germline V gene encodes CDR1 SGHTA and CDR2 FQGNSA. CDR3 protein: CASRSRLDQPQHF. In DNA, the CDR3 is TGTGCCAGCAGGAGCCGACTGGATCAGCCCCAGCATTTT. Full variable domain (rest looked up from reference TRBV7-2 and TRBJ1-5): GAGVSQSPSNKVTEKGKDVELRCDPISGHTALYWYRQSLGQGLEFLIYFQGNSAPDKSGLPSDRFSAERTGGSVSTLTIQRTQQEDSAVYLCASRSRLDQPQHFGDGTRLSIL.

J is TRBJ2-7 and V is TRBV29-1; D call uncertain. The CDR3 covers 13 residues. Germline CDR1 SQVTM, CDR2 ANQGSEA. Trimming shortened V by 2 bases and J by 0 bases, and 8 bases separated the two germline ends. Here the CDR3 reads CSVELGTSYEQYF. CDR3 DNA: TGCAGCGTTGAACTGGGCACCTCCTACGAGCAGTACTTC.

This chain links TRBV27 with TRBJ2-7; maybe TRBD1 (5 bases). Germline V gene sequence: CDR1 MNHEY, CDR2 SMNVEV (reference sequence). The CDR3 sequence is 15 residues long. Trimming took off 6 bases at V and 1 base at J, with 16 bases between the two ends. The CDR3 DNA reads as TGTGCCAGCAGGGTCGACAGAACTCCTTCCTACGAGCAGTACTTC. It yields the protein CASRVDRTPSYEQYF.

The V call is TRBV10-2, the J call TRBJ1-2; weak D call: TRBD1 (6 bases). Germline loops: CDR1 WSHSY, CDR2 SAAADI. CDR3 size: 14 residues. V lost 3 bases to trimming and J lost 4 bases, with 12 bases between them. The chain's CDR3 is CASSDTGKGYGYTF. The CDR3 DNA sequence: TGCGCCAGCAGTGATACAGGGAAAGGCTATGGCTACACCTTC.

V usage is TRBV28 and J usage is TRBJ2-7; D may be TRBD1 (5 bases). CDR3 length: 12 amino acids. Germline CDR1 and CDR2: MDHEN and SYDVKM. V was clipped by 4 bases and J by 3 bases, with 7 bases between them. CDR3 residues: CASSSGIYEQYF. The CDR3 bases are TGTGCCAGCAGTTCAGGGATCTACGAGCAGTACTTC.

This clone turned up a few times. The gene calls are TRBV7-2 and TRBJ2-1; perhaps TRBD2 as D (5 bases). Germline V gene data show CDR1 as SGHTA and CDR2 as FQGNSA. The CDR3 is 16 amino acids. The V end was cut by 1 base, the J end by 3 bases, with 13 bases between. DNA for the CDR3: TGTGCCAGCAGCTTAGATTGGACGGGATACTACAATGAGCAGTTCTTC. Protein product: CASSLDWTGYYNEQFF.

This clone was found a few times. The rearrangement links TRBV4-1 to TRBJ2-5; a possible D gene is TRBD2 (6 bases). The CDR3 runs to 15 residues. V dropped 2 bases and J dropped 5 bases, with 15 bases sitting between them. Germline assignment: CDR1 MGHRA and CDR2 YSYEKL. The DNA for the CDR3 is TGCGCCAGCAGCCAATCTCCTTTCGCGGGGGAGACCCAGTACTTC. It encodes CASSQSPFAGETQYF.

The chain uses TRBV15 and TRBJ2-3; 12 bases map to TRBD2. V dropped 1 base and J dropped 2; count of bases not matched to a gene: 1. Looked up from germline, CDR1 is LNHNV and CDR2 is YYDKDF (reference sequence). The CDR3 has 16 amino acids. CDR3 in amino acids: CATSRGTSGITDTQYF. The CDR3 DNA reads TGTGCCACCAGCAGAGGGACTAGCGGGATCACAGATACGCAGTATTTT.

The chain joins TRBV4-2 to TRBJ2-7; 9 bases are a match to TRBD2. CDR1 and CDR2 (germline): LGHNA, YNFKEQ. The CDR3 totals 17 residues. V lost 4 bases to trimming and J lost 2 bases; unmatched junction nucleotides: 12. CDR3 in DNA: TGTGCCAGCAGCCCAAATAGCGGGAGCCCCCCCACCTACGAGCAGTACTTC. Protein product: CASSPNSGSPPTYEQYF.

The chain's CDR3 is CASSEAGGRQPQHF. CDR3 DNA sequence: TGTGCCAGCAGTGAAGCGGGGGGAAGGCAGCCCCAGCATTTT. The chain is built from TRBV6-1 and TRBJ1-5; tentatively, D is TRBD1 (5 bases). This CDR3 has 14 amino acids. The V gene's germline CDR1 is MNHNS and CDR2 SASEGT. Trimming cost V 0 bases and J 7 bases, with 10 bases left between them.

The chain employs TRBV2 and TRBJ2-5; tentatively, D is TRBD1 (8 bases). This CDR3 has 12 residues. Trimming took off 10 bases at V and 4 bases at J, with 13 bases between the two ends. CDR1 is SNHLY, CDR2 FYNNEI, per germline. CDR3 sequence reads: CATGGGRETQYF. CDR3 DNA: TGTGCCACAGGGGGCGGGAGAGAGACCCAGTACTTC.

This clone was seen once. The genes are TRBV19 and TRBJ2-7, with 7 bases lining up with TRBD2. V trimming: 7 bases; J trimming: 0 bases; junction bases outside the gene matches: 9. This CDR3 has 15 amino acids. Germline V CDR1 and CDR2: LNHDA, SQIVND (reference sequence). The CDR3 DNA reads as TGTGCCAGTAAGGTTCAAGCGGGGAGCTCCTACGAGCAGTACTTC. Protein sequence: CASKVQAGSSYEQYF. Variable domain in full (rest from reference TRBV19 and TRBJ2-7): DGGITQSPKYLFRKEGQNVTLSCEQNLNHDAMYWYRQDPGQGLRLIYYSQIVNDFQKGDIAEGYSVSREKKESFPLTVTSAQKNPTAFYLCASKVQAGSSYEQYFGPGTRLTVT.